Below are 10 T cell receptor beta chains sequenced from a single sample in a study of T cells after yellow fever vaccination. TCRdb fed the 5' RACE reads into MiXCR, producing one record per CDR3 protein. The sample holds over 20,000 distinct CDR3 sequences, 4.5% to 7% seen once. The material sequenced was PBMCs, either bulk or a sorted T-cell subset (CD4+, CD8+, memory, or dextramer-sorted; not recorded which), taken 15 days after the yellow fever booster vaccination. These receptor sequences come from a man aged 25 to 40 who received the YFV17D yellow fever vaccine.

This clonotype has ten or more counts. The chain uses TRBV30 and TRBJ2-1; the D is unclear. Germline V gives CDR1 GTSNPN, CDR2 SVGIG (reference sequence). The V gene lost 0 bases and the J gene lost 3 bases, with 6 bases spanning the gap. The CDR3 contains 13 residues. The CDR3 protein is CAWSVLFYNEQFF. The CDR3, as DNA: TGTGCCTGGAGTGTACTTTTCTACAATGAGCAGTTCTTC.

In the case of this clonotype: At one end the junction does not follow the germline gene, possibly because of a read error. The V gene is TRBV5-5, the J gene TRBJ2-7; possibly TRBD1 for D (6 bases). The germline CDR1 and CDR2 sequences are SGHKS and YYEKEE (reference sequence). CDR3 length: 15 residues. CDR3 DNA sequence: TGTGCCAGGAGCTTTGGGCAGGGGATATACTACGAGCAGTACTTC. It specifies CARSFGQGIYYEQYF.

This clonotype has ten or more counts. The chain links TRBV5-5 to TRBJ2-5; D remains ambiguous. Germline CDR1 SGHKS, CDR2 YYEKEE (reference sequence). The CDR3 totals 14 residues. V gave up 1 base and J gave up 3 bases, with 10 bases separating them. The CDR3 nucleotides are TGTGCCAGCAGCTTGCTGGTGGCGGAAGAGACCCAGTACTTC. Amino acid sequence: CASSLLVAEETQYF.

This clonotype was counted many times. This rearrangement joins TRBV7-2 to TRBJ2-7; TRBD1 is a possible D gene (5 bases). CDR1 SGHTA and CDR2 FQGNSA come from the germline V gene. CDR3 length equals 14 residues. V lost 3 bases to trimming and J lost 0 bases, with 9 bases between them. CDR3 sequence (DNA): TGTGCCAGCAGCTTCCAGGGCCCCTCCTACGAGCAGTACTTC. This translates into CASSFQGPSYEQYF.

This clonotype showed up many times. The chain is built from TRBV20-1 and TRBJ2-5; no firm D call. CDR3 size: 10 residues. The V end was cut by 4 bases, the J end by 5 bases, with 5 bases between. The germline V gene has CDR1 DFQATT and CDR2 SNEGSKA (reference sequence). The CDR3 is CSATVETQYF. The CDR3 region has the DNA TGCAGTGCTACTGTGGAGACCCAGTACTTC.

This clonotype was seen repeatedly, ten times or more. The chain combines TRBV5-6 with TRBJ1-2; no definite D call. The CDR3 extends over 11 amino acids. CDR1 and CDR2 (germline): SGHDT, YYEEEE. V lost 0 bases and J 8 bases, leaving 5 bases between the germline ends. The CDR3 DNA follows: TGTGCCAGCAGCTTGGGTTGGGGCTACACCTTC. Protein: CASSLGWGYTF.

This clonotype was seen repeatedly, ten times or more. The V gene is TRBV7-3, the J gene TRBJ2-1, with D perhaps TRBD2 (6 bases). Trimming pared 2 bases from V and 7 bases from J, leaving 12 bases between. CDR3 length equals 14 residues. Per germline, CDR1 SGHTA and CDR2 FQGTGA. CDR3 region: CASSLDGRGNEQFF. In nucleotides, the CDR3 is TGTGCCAGCAGCTTAGACGGGAGAGGTAATGAGCAGTTCTTC. Looking up the rest from reference TRBV7-3 and TRBJ2-1 gives the full variable domain: GAGVSQTPSNKVTEKGKYVELRCDPISGHTALYWYRQSLGQGPEFLIYFQGTGAADDSGLPNDRFFAVRPEGSVSTLKIQRTERGDSAVYLCASSLDGRGNEQFFGPGTRLTVL.

On this clonotype: A much larger clone differs by one base, so this may be a read error. The V and J genes are TRBV7-2 and TRBJ2-3, with no clear D. The CDR3 is made up of 12 amino acids. The germline gives CDR1 SGHTA, CDR2 FQGNSA. The CDR3 sequence is CASSRSPYTLYF. CDR3 DNA: TGTGCCAGCAGTCGTAGCCCGTATACGCTGTATTTT.

Ten or more counts support this clonotype. This chain uses TRBV11-2 with TRBJ1-6, with D tentatively TRBD1 (5 bases). Per the germline V gene, CDR1 is SGHAT and CDR2 is FQNNGV. The CDR3 is 14 residues long. V dropped 3 bases and J dropped 5 bases, with 8 bases sitting between them. CDR3 DNA sequence: TGTGCCAGCAGCTTGGGGCTCAATAATTCACCCCTCCACTTT. It codes for CASSLGLNNSPLHF.

This clonotype was seen repeatedly, ten times or more. The CDR3 spells CASSPLAAGTGELFF. Here the CDR3 DNA reads TGTGCCAGCTCCCCCCTAGCTGCGGGCACCGGGGAGCTGTTTTTT. The chain has TRBV6-1 and TRBJ2-2; perhaps TRBD2 as D (5 bases). V was shortened by 8 bases and J by 4 bases, with 17 bases between the two germline ends. The CDR3 is 15 residues long. Germline lookup yields CDR1 MNHNS and CDR2 SASEGT.